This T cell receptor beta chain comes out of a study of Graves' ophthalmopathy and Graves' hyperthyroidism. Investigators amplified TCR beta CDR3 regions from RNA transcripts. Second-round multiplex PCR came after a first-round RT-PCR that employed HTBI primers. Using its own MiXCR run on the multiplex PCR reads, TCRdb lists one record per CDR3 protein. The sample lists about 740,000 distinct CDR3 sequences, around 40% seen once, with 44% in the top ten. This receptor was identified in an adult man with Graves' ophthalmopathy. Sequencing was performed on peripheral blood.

CDR3 amino acids: CASSTDSPGDEKLFF. The CDR3 DNA reads as TGTGCCAGTAGTACCGACAGTCCGGGGGATGAAAAACTGTTTTTT. The chain employs TRBV19 and TRBJ1-4; a weak D match, TRBD1 (5 bases). This CDR3 contains 15 residues. The germline V gene has CDR1 LNHDA and CDR2 SQIVND (reference sequence). Trimming cost V 4 bases and J 6 bases, with 15 bases left between them.